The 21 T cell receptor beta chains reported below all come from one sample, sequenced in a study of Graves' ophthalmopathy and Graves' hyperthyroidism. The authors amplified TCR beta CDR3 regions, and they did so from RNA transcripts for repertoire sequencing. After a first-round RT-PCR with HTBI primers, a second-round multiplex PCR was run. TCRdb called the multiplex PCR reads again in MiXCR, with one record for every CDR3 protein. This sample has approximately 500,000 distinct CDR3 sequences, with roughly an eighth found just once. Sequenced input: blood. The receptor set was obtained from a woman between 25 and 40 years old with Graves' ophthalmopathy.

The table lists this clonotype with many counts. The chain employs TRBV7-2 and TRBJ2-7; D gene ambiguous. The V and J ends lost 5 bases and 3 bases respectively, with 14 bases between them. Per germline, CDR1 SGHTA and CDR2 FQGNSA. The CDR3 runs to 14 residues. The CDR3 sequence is CASSLGPSLYEQYF. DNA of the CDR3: TGTGCCAGCAGCCTAGGGCCCAGCCTCTACGAGCAGTACTTC.

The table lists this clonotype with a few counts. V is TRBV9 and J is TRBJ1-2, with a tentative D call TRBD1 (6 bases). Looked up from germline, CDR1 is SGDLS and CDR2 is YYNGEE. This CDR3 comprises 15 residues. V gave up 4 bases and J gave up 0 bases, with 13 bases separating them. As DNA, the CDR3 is TGTGCCAGCAGCCATGGGGGCGCAGCTAACTATGGCTACACCTTC. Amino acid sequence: CASSHGGAANYGYTF.

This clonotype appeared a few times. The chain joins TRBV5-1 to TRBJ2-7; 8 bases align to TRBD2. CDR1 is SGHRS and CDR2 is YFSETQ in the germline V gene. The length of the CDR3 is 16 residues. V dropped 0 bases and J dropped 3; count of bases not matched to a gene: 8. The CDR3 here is CASSLGASGGNYEQYF. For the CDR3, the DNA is TGCGCCAGCAGCTTGGGTGCCAGCGGGGGAAACTACGAGCAGTACTTC. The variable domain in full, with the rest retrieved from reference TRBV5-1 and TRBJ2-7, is KAGVTQTPRYLIKTRGQQVTLSCSPISGHRSVSWYQQTPGQGLQFLFEYFSETQRNKGNFPGRFSGRQFSNSRSEMNVSTLELGDSALYLCASSLGASGGNYEQYFGPGTRLTVT.

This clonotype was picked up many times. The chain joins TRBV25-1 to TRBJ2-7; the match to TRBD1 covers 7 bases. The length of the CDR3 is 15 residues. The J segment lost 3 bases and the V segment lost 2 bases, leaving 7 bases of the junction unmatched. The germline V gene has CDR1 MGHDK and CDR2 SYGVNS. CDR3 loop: CASSEPCQGDYEQYF. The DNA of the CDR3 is TGTGCCAGCAGTGAACCCTGTCAGGGGGACTACGAGCAGTACTTC.

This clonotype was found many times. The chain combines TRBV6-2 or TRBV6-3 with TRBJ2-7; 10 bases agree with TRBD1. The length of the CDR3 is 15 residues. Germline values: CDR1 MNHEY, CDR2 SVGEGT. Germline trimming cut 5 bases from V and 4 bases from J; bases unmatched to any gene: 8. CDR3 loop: CASSSSGTGEYEQYF. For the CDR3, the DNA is TGTGCCAGCAGTAGCTCCGGGACAGGGGAGTACGAGCAGTACTTC.

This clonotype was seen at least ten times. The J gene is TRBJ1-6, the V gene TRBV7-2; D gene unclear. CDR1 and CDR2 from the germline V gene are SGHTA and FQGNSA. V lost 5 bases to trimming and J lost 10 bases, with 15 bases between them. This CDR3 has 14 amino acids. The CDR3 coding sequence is TGTGCCAGCAGCGAAGCGGGAATACGATCACCCCTCCACTTT. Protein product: CASSEAGIRSPLHF.

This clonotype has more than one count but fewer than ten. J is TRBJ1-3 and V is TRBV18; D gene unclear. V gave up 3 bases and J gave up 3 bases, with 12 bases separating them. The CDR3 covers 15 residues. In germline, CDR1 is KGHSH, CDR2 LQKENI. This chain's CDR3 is CASSPLEGRGNTIYF. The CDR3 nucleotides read TGTGCCAGCTCACCCTTGGAGGGCCGTGGAAACACCATATATTTT.

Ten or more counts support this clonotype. CDR3 nucleotides: TGTGCCAGCAGTTACTCAGGGGCTAGGAGCAATCAGCCCCAGCATTTT. Its translation: CASSYSGARSNQPQHF. V and J are TRBV6-5 and TRBJ1-5, with D possibly being TRBD1 (5 bases). CDR1 is MNHEY and CDR2 is SVGAGI in the germline V gene. The V gene lost 0 bases and the J gene lost 1 base, with 10 bases spanning the gap. This CDR3 is built from 16 residues.

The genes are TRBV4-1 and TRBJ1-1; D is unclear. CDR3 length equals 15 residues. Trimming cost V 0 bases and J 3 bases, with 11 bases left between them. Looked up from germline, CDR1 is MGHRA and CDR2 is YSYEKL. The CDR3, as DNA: TGCGCCAGCAGCCAAGAGCGGGCCGCGTACACTGAAGCTTTCTTT. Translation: CASSQERAAYTEAFF.

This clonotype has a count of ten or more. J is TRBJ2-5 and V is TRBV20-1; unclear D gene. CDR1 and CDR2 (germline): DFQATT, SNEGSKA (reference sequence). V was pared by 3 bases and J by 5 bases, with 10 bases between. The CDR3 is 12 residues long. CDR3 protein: CSASLGWETQYF. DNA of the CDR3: TGCAGTGCTAGTCTAGGATGGGAGACCCAGTACTTC.

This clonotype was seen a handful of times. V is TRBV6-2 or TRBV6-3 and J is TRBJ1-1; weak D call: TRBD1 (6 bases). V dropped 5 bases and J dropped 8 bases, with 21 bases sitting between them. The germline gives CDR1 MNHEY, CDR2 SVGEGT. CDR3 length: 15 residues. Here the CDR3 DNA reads TGTGCCAGCAGTGTCCCACAGGGCAAACCCCCCGAAGCTTTCTTT. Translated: CASSVPQGKPPEAFF.

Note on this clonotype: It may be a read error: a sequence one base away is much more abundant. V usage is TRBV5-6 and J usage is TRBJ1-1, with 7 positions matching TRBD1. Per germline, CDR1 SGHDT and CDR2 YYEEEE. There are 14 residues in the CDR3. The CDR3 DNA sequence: TGTGCCATCAGCCTTCCCGACAGGGCCCCTGAAGCTTTCTTT. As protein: CAISLPDRAPEAFF.

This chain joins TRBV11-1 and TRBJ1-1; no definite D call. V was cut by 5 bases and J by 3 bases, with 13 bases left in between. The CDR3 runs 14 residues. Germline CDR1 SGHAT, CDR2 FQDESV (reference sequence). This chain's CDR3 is CASSPDRGYTEAFF. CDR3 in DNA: TGTGCCAGCAGCCCAGACCGAGGGTACACTGAAGCTTTCTTT.

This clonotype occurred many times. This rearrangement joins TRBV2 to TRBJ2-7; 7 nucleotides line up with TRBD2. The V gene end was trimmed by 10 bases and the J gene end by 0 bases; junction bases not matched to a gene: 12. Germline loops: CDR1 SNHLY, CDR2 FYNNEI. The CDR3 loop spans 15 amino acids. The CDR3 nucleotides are TGTGCCACCCGAGGAGGGACTACGAGCTCCTACGAGCAGTACTTC. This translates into CATRGGTTSSYEQYF.

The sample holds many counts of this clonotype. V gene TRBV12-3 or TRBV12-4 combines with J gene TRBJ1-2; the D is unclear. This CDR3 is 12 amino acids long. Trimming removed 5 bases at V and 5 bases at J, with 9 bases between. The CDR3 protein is CASSRFSYGYTF. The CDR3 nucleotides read TGTGCCAGCAGTCGGTTTTCGTATGGCTACACCTTC.

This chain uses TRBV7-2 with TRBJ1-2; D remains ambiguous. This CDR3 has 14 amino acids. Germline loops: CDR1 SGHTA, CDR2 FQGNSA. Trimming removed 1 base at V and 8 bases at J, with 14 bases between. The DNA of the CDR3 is TGTGCCAGCAGCTTAGATGGATGGGGTCGAGGCTACACCTTC. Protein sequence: CASSLDGWGRGYTF.

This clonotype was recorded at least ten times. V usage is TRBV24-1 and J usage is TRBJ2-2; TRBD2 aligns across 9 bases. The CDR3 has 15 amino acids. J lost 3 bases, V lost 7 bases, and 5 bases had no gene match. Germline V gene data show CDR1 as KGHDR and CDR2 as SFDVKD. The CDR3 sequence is CATRSSGRDTGELFF. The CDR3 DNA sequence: TGTGCCACCAGAAGTAGCGGGAGAGACACCGGGGAGCTGTTTTTT.

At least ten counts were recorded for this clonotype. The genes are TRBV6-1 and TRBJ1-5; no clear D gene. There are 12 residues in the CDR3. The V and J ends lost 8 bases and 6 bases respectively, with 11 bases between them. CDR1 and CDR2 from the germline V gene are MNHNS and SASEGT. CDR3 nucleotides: TGTGCCAGCGGGTATACAGTTCAGCCCCAGCATTTT. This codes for CASGYTVQPQHF.

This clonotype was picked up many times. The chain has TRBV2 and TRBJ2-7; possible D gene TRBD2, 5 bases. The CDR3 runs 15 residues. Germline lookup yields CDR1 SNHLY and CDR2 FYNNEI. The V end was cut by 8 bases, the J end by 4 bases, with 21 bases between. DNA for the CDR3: TGTGCCAGCGCCCGTATGGGAGCTCCCTTGTACGAGCAGTACTTC. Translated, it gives CASARMGAPLYEQYF.

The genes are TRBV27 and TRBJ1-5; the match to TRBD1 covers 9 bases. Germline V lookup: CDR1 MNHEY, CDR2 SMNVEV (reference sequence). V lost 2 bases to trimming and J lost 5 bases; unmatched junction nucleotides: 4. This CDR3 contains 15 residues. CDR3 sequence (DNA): TGTGCCAGCAGTTTAGGAACAGGGGGCCATCAGCCCCAGCATTTT. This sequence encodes CASSLGTGGHQPQHF.

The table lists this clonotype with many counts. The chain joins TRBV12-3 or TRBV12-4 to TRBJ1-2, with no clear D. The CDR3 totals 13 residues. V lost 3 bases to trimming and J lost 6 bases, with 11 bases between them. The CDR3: CASSFQVSHGYTF. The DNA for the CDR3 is TGTGCCAGCAGTTTTCAGGTTTCTCATGGCTACACCTTC.